This T cell receptor (beta chain) was profiled in a study of blood T cell repertoires in COVID-19. Study-level background: Samples taken during acute and convalescent COVID-19 were collected in the United States, Italy and Spain.

Germline CDR1 and CDR2: GTSNPN and SVGIG (reference sequence). Trimming left V 1 base short and J 2 bases short, with 6 bases between. This CDR3 is built from 12 residues. Clones were sequenced by immunoSEQ multiplex PCR, and TCRdb holds only the in-frame ones, with some missing. The sample yields roughly 250,000 clones, 75% to 90% seen once. Residents of about two dozen US areas, aged roughly 18 to 89 years, made up the participants. For recovered donors of Cohort 3, there were two negative PCRs, clearance, or symptom resolution. The chain is built from TRBV30 and TRBJ2-7; D uncertain. The material sequenced was PBMCs or T cells enriched from blood (not recorded which). The receptor's source is a man between 35 and 55 years old who had recovered from COVID-19. CDR3 amino acids: CAWSETTYEQYF. CDR3 DNA sequence: TGTGCCTGGAGTGAGACAACCTACGAGCAGTACTTC.